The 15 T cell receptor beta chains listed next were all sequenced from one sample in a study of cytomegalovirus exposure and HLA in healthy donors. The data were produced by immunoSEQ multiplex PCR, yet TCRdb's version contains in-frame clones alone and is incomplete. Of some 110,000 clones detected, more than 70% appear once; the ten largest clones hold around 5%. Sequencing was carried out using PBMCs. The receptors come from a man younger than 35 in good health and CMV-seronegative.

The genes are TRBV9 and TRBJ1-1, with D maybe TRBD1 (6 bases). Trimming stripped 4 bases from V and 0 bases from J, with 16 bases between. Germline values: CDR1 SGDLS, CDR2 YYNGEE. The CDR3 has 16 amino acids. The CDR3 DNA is TGTGCCAGCAGCACCCAAGGGGGGGTGATGAACACTGAAGCTTTCTTT. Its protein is CASSTQGGVMNTEAFF.

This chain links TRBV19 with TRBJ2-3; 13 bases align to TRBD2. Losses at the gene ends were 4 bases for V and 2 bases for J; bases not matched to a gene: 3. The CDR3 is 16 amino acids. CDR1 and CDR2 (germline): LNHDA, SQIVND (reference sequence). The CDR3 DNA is TGTGCCAGTAGTACGGGACTAGCGGGGTACACAGATACGCAGTATTTT. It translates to CASSTGLAGYTDTQYF.

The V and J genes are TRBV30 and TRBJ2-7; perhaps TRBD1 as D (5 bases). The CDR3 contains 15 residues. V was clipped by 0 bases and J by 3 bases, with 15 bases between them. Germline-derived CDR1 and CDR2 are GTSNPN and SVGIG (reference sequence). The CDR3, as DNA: TGTGCCTGGAGTGTAGAAGGGATAGGACACTACGAGCAGTACTTC. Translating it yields CAWSVEGIGHYEQYF.

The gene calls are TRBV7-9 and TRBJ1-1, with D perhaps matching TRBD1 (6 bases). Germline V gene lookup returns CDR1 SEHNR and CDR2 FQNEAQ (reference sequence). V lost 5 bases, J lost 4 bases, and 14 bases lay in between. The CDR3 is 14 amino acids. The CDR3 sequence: CASSLLQGGTEAFF. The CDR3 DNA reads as TGTGCCAGCAGCCTACTACAGGGTGGCACTGAAGCTTTCTTT.

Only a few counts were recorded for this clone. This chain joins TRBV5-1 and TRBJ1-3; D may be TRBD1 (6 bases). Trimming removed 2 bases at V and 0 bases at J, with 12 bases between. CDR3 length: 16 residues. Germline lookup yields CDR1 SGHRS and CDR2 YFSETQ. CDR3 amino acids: CASSLGGRISGNTIYF. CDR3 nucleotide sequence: TGCGCCAGCAGCTTAGGGGGACGTATCTCTGGAAACACCATATATTTT.

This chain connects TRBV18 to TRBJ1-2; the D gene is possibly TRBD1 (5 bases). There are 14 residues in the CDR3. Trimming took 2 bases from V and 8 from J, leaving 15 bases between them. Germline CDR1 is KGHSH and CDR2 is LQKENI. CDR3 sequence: CASSPIDSLGGYTF. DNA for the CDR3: TGTGCCAGCTCACCAATCGACAGCCTGGGGGGCTACACCTTC.

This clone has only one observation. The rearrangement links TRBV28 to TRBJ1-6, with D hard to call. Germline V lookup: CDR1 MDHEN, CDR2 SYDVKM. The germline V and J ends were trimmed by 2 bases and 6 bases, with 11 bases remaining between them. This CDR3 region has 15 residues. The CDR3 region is CASSLGGDRNSPLHF. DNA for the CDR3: TGTGCCAGCAGTTTAGGCGGTGACCGTAATTCACCCCTCCACTTT.

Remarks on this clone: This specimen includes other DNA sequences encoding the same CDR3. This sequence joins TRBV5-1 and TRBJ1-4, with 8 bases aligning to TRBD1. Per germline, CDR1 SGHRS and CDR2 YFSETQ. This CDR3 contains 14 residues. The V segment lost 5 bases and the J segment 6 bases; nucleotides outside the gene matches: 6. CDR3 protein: CASRTGTGDEKLFF. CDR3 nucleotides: TGCGCCAGCAGAACCGGGACAGGAGATGAAAAACTGTTTTTT.

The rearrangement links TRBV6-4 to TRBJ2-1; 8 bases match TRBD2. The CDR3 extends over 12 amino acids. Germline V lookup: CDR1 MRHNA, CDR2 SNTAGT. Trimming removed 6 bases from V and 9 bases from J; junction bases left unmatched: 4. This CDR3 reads CASRDGTSEQFF. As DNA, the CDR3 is TGTGCCAGCAGAGACGGGACTAGTGAGCAGTTCTTC.

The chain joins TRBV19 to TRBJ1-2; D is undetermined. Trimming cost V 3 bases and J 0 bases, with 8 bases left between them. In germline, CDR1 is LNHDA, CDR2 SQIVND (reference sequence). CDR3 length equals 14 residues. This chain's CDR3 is CASSIVSTNYGYTF. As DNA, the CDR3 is TGTGCCAGTAGTATTGTCAGTACTAACTATGGCTACACCTTC.

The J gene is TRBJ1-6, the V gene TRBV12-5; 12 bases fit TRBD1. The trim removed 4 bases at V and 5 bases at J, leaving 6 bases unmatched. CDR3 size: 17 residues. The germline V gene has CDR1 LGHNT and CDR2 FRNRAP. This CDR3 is CASGSGTGGFDNSPLHF. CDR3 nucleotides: TGTGCTAGTGGTTCCGGGACAGGGGGCTTTGATAATTCACCCCTCCACTTT.

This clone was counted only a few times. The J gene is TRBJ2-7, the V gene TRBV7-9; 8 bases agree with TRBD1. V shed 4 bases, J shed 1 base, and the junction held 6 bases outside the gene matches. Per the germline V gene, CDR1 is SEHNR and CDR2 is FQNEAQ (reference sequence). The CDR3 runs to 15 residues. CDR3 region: CASSSQGARSYEQYF. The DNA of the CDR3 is TGTGCCAGCAGCTCTCAGGGGGCCCGATCCTACGAGCAGTACTTC.

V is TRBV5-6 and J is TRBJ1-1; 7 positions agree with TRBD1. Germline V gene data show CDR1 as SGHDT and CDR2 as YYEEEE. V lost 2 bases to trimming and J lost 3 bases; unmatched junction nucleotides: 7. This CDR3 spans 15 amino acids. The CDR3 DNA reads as TGTGCCAGCAGCTTTCTGGCAGGGACAGACACTGAAGCTTTCTTT. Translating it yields CASSFLAGTDTEAFF.

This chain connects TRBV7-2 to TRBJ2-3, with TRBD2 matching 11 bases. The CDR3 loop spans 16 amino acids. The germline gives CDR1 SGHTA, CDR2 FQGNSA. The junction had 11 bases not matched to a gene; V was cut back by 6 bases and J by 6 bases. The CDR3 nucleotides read TGTGCCAGCAGTCATACTAGCGGGAGTCCCGGGGATACGCAGTATTTT. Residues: CASSHTSGSPGDTQYF. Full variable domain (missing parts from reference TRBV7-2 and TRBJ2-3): GAGVSQSPSNKVTEKGKDVELRCDPISGHTALYWYRQSLGQGLEFLIYFQGNSAPDKSGLPSDRFSAERTGGSVSTLTIQRTQQEDSAVYLCASSHTSGSPGDTQYFGPGTRLTVL.

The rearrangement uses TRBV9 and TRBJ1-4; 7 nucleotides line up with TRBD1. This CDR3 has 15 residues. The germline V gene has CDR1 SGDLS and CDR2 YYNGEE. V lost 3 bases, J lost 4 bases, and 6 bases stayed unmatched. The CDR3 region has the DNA TGTGCCAGCAGCGCCGACGGGACAGATAATGAAAAACTGTTTTTT. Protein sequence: CASSADGTDNEKLFF.